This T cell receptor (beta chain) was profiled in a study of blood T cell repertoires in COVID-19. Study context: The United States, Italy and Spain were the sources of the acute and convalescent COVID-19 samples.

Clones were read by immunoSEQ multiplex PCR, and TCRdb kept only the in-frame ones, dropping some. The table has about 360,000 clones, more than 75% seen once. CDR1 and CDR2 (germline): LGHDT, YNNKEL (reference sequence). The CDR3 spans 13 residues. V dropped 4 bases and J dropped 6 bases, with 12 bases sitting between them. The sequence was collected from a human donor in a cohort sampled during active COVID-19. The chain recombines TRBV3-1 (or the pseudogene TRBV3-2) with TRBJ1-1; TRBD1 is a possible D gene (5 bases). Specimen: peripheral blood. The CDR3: CASSPRGDSEAFF. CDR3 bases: TGTGCCAGCAGCCCTAGGGGCGATTCTGAAGCTTTCTTT.